Described below is a single TCR beta chain sequence and its context. Its antigen is unidentified. The PCR was carried out with 60 Vbeta primers and 13 Jbeta primers. The table came from immunoSEQ multiplex PCR; TCRdb's copy has only in-frame clones and leaves some out. The sample yields some 110,000 clones, around 63% seen once. This sample is drawn from a study of cytomegalovirus exposure and HLA in healthy donors. Turning to the study itself: A previous analysis identified approximately 110 million unique TCR beta sequences derived from roughly 190 million T cells. Study-wide findings and caveats: Later analysis indicated greater clonal expansion among HLA-associated TCR beta chains than among equally common other chains. Most TCR sequences were uncommon, yet certain public TCRs appeared in many donors. Later analysis identified over 15,000 TCR beta sequences associated with HLA alleles, using a false discovery rate threshold of 0.05.

In germline, CDR1 is MDHEN, CDR2 SYDVKM. The ends were cut back, 3 bases at V and 0 bases at J, with 15 bases in the middle. The CDR3 has 17 residues. V and J are TRBV28 and TRBJ1-3, with D tentatively TRBD1 (5 bases). Sequenced: PBMCs. The TCR was taken from a man aged 30 to 45 in good health and CMV-seronegative. CDR3 nucleotides: TGTGCCAGCAGTTTTGTTAAAGGGGCAATCTCTGGAAACACCATATATTTT. Translation gives CASSFVKGAISGNTIYF.